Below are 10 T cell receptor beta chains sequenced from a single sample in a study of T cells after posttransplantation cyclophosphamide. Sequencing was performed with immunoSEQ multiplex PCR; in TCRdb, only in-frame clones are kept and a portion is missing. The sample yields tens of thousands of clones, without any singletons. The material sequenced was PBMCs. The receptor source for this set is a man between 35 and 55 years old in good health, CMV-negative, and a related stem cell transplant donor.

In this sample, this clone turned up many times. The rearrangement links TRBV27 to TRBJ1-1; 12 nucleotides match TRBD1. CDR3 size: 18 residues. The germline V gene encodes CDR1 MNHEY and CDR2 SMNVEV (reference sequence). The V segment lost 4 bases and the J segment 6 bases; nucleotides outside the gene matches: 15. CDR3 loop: CASSWGSGTGGYVAEAFF. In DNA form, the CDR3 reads TGTGCCAGCAGTTGGGGCTCCGGGACAGGGGGCTACGTGGCTGAAGCTTTCTTT.

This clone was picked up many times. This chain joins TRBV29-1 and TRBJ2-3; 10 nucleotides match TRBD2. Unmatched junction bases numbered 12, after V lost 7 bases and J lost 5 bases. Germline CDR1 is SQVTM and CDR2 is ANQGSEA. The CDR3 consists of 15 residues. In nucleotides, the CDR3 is TGCAGCGCTCCAGACGGAGCGGGAGGGGTAGATACGCAGTATTTT. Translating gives CSAPDGAGGVDTQYF.

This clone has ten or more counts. This CDR3 reads CASSLGTYEQYF. The DNA of the CDR3 is TGTGCCAGCAGCCTCGGGACCTACGAGCAGTACTTC. V and J are TRBV7-9 and TRBJ2-7; maybe TRBD2 (5 bases). The CDR3 is made up of 12 amino acids. In germline, CDR1 is SEHNR, CDR2 FQNEAQ (reference sequence). The V gene lost 5 bases and the J gene lost 2 bases, with 7 bases spanning the gap.

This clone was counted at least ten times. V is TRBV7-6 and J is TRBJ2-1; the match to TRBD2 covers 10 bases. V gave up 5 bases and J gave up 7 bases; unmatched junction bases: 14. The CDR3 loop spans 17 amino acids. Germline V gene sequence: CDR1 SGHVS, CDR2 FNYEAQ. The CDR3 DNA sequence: TGTGCCAGCAGCCAGGGGCAGCGGGAGGGCCCGGGGAATGAGCAGTTCTTC. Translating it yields CASSQGQREGPGNEQFF. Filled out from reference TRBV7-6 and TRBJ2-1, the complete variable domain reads GAGVSQSPRYKVTKRGQDVALRCDPISGHVSLYWYRQALGQGPEFLTYFNYEAQQDKSGLPNDRFSAERPEGSISTLTIQRTEQRDSAMYRCASSQGQREGPGNEQFFGPGTRLTVL.

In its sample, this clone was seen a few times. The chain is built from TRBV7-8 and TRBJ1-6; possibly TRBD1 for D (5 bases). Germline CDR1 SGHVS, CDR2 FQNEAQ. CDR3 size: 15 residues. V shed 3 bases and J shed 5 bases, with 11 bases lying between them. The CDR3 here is CASSLSLGDNSPLHF. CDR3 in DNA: TGTGCCAGCAGCTTGTCCCTAGGGGATAATTCACCCCTCCACTTT.

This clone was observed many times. CDR3 region: CASSSGHGVSGYTF. The CDR3 DNA follows: TGTGCCAGCAGCTCTGGACACGGTGTAAGTGGCTACACCTTC. This chain connects TRBV7-2 to TRBJ1-2, with a weak D call TRBD1 (5 bases). V lost 4 bases, J lost 7 bases, and 16 bases lay in between. Germline assignment: CDR1 SGHTA and CDR2 FQGNSA. There are 14 residues in the CDR3.

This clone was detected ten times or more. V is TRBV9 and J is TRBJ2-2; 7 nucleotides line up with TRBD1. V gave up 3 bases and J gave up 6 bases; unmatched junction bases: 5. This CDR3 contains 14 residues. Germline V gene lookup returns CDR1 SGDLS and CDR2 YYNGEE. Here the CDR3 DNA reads TGTGCCAGCAGCGCGCCACAGGGGCCCGGGGAGCTGTTTTTT. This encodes CASSAPQGPGELFF.

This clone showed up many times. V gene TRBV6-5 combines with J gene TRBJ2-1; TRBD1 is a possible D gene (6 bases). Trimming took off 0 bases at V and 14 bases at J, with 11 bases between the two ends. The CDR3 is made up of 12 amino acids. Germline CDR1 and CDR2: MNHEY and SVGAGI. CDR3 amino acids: CASSYSGQEEFF. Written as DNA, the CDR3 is TGTGCCAGCAGTTACTCGGGACAAGAAGAGTTCTTC.

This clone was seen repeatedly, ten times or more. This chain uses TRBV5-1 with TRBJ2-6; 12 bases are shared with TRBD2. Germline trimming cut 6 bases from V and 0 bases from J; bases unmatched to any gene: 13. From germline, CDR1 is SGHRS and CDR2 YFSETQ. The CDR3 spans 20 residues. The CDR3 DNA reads TGCGCCAGCACCCCGGGAAGACTAGCGGGAGTCCCCTCTGGGGCCAACGTCCTGACTTTC. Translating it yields CASTPGRLAGVPSGANVLTF.

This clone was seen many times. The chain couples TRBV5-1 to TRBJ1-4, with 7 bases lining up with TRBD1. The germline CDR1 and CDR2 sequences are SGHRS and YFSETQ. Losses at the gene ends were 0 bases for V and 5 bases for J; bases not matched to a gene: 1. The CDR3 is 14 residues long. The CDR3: CASSLEQGNEKLFF. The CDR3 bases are TGCGCCAGCAGCTTGGAACAGGGGAATGAAAAACTGTTTTTT.